The 5 T cell receptor beta chains reported below all come from one sample, sequenced in a study of vaccination and CD4 T cells after COVID-19. Time point specified: late sampling 161 to 241 days after vaccination in a few convalescent patients. TCRdb independently ran MiXCR on the PCR reads; one entry per CDR3 protein. The sample lists 25,000 to 35,000 distinct CDR3 sequences, roughly 50% occurring once. The sample consisted of CD4+ T cells from blood, taken about 7 months after SARS-CoV-2 vaccination. The receptors originated from a human donor who had recovered from COVID-19.

The chain carries TRBV28 and TRBJ2-3; possibly TRBD1 for D (5 bases). This CDR3 comprises 12 residues. CDR1 is MDHEN and CDR2 is SYDVKM in the germline V gene. Trimming stripped 5 bases from V and 2 bases from J, with 5 bases between. The CDR3 spells CASSGATDTQYF. For the CDR3, the DNA is TGTGCCAGCAGTGGGGCCACAGATACGCAGTATTTT. Using reference TRBV28 and TRBJ2-3 for the parts outside the CDR3, the full variable domain is DVKVTQSSRYLVKRTGEKVFLECVQDMDHENMFWYRQDPGLGLRLIYFSYDVKMKEKGDIPEGYSVSREKKERFSLILESASTNQTSMYLCASSGATDTQYFGPGTRLTVL.

The V call is TRBV4-1, the J call TRBJ2-3; TRBD2 matches 12 bases. V lost 4 bases, J lost 4 bases, and 12 bases stayed unmatched. Germline CDR1 is MGHRA and CDR2 is YSYEKL. The CDR3 sequence is 18 residues long. The CDR3 DNA reads TGCGCCAGCAGCCGGGCCGCCCTAGCGGGAGGGCCATCAGATACGCAGTATTTT. Residues: CASSRAALAGGPSDTQYF.

V gene TRBV28 combines with J gene TRBJ2-7, with 9 bases matching TRBD2. Germline CDR1 reads MDHEN; CDR2 reads SYDVKM. With V trimmed by 5 bases and J by 3 bases, 5 bases remained unmatched. The CDR3 is 14 amino acids. CDR3 loop: CASSVLAGIYEQYF. The CDR3 region has the DNA TGTGCCAGCAGTGTCCTAGCGGGAATCTACGAGCAGTACTTC.

The chain joins TRBV28 to TRBJ1-6; possibly TRBD1 for D (5 bases). This CDR3 is 12 amino acids long. V shed 5 bases and J shed 8 bases, with 7 bases lying between them. Germline V lookup: CDR1 MDHEN, CDR2 SYDVKM. In DNA form, the CDR3 reads TGTGCCAGCAGTCGGGGCTATTCACCCCTCCACTTT. Residues: CASSRGYSPLHF.

The V call is TRBV19, the J call TRBJ1-2; D unclear. Germline V lookup: CDR1 LNHDA, CDR2 SQIVND (reference sequence). This CDR3 comprises 13 residues. The ends were cut back, 5 bases at V and 6 bases at J, with 13 bases in the middle. The CDR3 is CASSRAIRNGYTF. In DNA form, the CDR3 reads TGTGCCAGTAGTCGGGCTATTCGGAATGGCTACACCTTC. The entire variable domain, with the rest obtained from reference TRBV19 and TRBJ1-2, is as follows: DGGITQSPKYLFRKEGQNVTLSCEQNLNHDAMYWYRQDPGQGLRLIYYSQIVNDFQKGDIAEGYSVSREKKESFPLTVTSAQKNPTAFYLCASSRAIRNGYTFGSGTRLTVV.